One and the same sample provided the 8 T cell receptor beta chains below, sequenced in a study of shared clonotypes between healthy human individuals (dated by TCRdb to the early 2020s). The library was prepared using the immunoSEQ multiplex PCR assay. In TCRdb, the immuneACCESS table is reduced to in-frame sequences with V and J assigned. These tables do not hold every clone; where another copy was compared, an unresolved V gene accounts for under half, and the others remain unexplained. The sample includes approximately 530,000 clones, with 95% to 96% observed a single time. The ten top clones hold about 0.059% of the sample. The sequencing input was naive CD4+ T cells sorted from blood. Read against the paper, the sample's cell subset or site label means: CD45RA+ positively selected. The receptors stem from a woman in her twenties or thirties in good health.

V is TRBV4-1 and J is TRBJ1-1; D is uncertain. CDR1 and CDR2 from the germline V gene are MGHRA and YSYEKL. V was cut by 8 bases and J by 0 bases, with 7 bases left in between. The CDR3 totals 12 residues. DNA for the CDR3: TGCGCCAGCCGACATTTGAACACTGAAGCTTTCTTT. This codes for CASRHLNTEAFF.

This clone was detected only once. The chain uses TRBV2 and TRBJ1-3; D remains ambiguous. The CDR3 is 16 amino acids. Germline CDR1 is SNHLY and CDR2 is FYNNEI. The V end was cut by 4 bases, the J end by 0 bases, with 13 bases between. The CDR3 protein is CASSVEGRHSGNTIYF. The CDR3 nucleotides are TGTGCCAGCAGTGTAGAGGGCCGTCACTCTGGAAACACCATATATTTT.

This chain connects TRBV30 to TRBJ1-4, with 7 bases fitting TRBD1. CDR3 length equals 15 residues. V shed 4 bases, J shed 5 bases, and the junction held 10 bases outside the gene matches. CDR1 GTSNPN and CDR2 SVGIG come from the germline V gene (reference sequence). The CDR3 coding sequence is TGTGCCTGGAACCTGGGAGACAGGGAAAATGAAAAACTGTTTTTT. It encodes CAWNLGDRENEKLFF.

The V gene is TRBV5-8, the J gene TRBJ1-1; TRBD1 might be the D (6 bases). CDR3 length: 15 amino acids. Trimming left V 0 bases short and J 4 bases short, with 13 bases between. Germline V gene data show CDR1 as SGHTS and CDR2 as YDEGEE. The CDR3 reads CASSLARGASTEAFF. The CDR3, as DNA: TGTGCCAGCAGCTTGGCCCGGGGGGCGAGCACTGAAGCTTTCTTT.

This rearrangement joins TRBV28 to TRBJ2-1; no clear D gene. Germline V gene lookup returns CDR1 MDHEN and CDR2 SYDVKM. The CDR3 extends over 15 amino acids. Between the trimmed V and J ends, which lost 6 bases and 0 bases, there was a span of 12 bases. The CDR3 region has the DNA TGTGCCAGCAGCAGCTTCTCTCCCTCCTACAATGAGCAGTTCTTC. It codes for CASSSFSPSYNEQFF. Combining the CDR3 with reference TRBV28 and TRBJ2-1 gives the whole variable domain DVKVTQSSRYLVKRTGEKVFLECVQDMDHENMFWYRQDPGLGLRLIYFSYDVKMKEKGDIPEGYSVSREKKERFSLILESASTNQTSMYLCASSSFSPSYNEQFFGPGTRLTVL.

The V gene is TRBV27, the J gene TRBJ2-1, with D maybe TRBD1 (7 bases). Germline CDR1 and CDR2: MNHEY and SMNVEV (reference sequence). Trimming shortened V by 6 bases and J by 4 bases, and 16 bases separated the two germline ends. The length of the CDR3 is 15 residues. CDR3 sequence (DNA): TGTGCCAGCAGGCTACTACAGGGGAGGTACAATGAGCAGTTCTTC. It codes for CASRLLQGRYNEQFF.

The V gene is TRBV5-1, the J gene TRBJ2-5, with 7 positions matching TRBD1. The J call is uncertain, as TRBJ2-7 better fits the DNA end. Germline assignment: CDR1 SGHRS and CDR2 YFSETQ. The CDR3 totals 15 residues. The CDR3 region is CASSPWGTENYEQYF. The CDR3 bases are TGCGCCAGCAGCCCCTGGGGGACAGAGAACTACGAGCAGTACTTC.

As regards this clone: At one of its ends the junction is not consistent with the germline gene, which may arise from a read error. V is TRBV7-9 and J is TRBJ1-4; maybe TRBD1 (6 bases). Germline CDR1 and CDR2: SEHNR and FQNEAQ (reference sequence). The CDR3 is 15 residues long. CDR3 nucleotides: TGTGCCAGCAGCTTAGTGACAGGAACTCATGAAAAACTGTTTTTT. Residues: CASSLVTGTHEKLFF.